A selection of T cell receptor beta chains follows, all from one sample in a study of T cells after yellow fever vaccination. TCRdb passed the 5' RACE reads through MiXCR, listing each CDR3 protein once. Of about 340,000 distinct CDR3 sequences listed, around an eighth are singletons. The sequencing used CD4+ T cells sorted from PBMCs, collected 15 days after the yellow fever booster vaccination. These receptors originate from a man between 18 and 35 years old who received the YFV17D yellow fever vaccine. CDR3s include the opening cysteine and the closing phenylalanine or tryptophan. D genes are given only for firm matches. Not all rows give a size; the values are once, few, many and, for expanded clones, a class.

V,size,J,D,CDR3,DNA
TRBV7-2,few,TRBJ1-6,TRBD1,CASKTSWGQLGSPLHF,TGTGCCAGCAAGACGAGCTGGGGACAGCTGGGTTCACCCCTCCACTTT
TRBV7-8,NA,TRBJ2-7,NA,CASTERETADEQYF,TGTGCCAGCACCGAACGGGAGACAGCCGACGAGCAGTACTTC
TRBV5-1,many,TRBJ2-1,NA,CASSLVPAYNEQFF,TGCGCCAGCAGCTTGGTCCCAGCCTACAATGAGCAGTTCTTC
TRBV6-2/TRBV6-3,few,TRBJ1-2,NA,CASSLRDVGYTF,TGTGCCAGCAGTCTCCGGGACGTTGGCTACACCTTC
TRBV5-1,many,TRBJ1-1,NA,CASSLSLAENTEAFF,TGCGCCAGCAGCTTGTCCTTGGCAGAGAACACTGAAGCTTTCTTT
TRBV4-3,NA,TRBJ1-1,TRBD1,CASSPGEGQKAFF,TGCGCCAGCAGCCCCGGGGAGGGACAGAAAGCTTTCTTT
TRBV25-1,NA,TRBJ1-2,NA,CASSESGPIPWRYTF,TGTGCCAGCAGTGAATCCGGGCCGATTCCCTGGCGCTACACCTTC
TRBV6-6,few,TRBJ1-2,NA,CASSAMHLNGYTF,TGTGCCAGCAGTGCGATGCATTTAAATGGCTACACCTTC
TRBV5-5,NA,TRBJ2-1,TRBD2,CASSSTSFEGQFF,TGTGCCAGCAGCTCGACTAGCTTCGAGGGGCAGTTCTTC
TRBV10-2,NA,TRBJ1-4,TRBD1,CASRAGTGGNEKLFF,TGCGCCAGCAGAGCCGGGACAGGGGGGAATGAAAAACTGTTTTTT